The T cell receptor (beta chain) under discussion was sequenced for a study of tumor-infiltrating lymphocytes in primary liver carcinoma. Turning to the study itself: Staging of the tumors gave T1-T3 N0M0, with widths of roughly 4.2 to 10 cm.

TCR beta cDNA was prepared out of about 510 ng total RNA by means of a constant-region primer. Amplification in three nested multiplex PCR rounds with slightly modified ARM-PCR gave rise to TCR beta libraries. TCRdb ran MiXCR on the multiplex PCR reads and lists one entry per CDR3 protein. The sample carries about 330,000 distinct CDR3 sequences, less than 70% recorded once. This clonotype has at least ten counts. The source of the blood RNA was unsorted whole blood, and germline DNA was extracted as well. Sequencing was done on a sample of peripheral blood. The sequence was collected from a man aged 35 to 55 with primary liver carcinoma and hepatitis B virus infection.

CDR3 region: CSVSKTDTEAFF. The CDR3 coding sequence is TGCAGCGTTTCTAAGACAGACACTGAAGCTTTCTTT. The chain is built from TRBV29-1 and TRBJ1-1; a possible D gene is TRBD1 (5 bases). V lost 5 bases to trimming and J lost 3 bases, with 10 bases between them. CDR1 is SQVTM, CDR2 ANQGSEA, per germline. The CDR3 extends over 12 amino acids.